This TCR beta chain was profiled in a study of cytomegalovirus exposure and HLA in healthy donors (dated by TCRdb to 2016 to 2017). General notes on the study: An earlier analysis of some 600 of the donors reported under 300 Gb of sequence data and 100 million to 120 million unique TCR beta sequences obtained from around 190 million T cells. Roughly 300 gigabases of sequencing data and 78 million or so unique TCR sequences were included in an early release covering 550 to 800 HLA-typed donors. The genetic ancestry cluster associated with self-reported Caucasian donors included 81% of the 300 to 400 genotyped donors. The study aimed to test whether signatures of past pathogen exposure could be identified by cataloging public T cell receptors. Using immunosequencing, the study profiled T cell repertoires from about 650 subjects and related those repertoires to cytomegalovirus serostatus. Besides the first cohort of 550 to 750 subjects, a separate validation cohort made up of around 120 different subjects was used. To predict cytomegalovirus infection status, the study combined high-throughput TCR immunosequencing, statistical association of individual TCRs with disease status, and machine learning. A later analysis re-analyzed previously published TCR beta repertoires from approximately 700 donors and added high-resolution HLA genotyping to study TCR occurrence patterns. Rather than drawing on any new phenotypic data, the later analysis identified candidate immune exposures from TCR beta sequences and the way those sequences occurred across donors. In an earlier analysis of roughly 580 of the donors, high-throughput TCR beta sequencing was used to judge whether each TCR beta V gene segment behaved as functional or pseudogenic. Donor age, sex, ethnicity and CMV serostatus were collected together with the repertoire data. A later genetic analysis took genome-wide SNP genotypes for about 65% of the 666 donors and used that subset as a discovery cohort. All discovery cohort repertoires had been generated on a single sequencing platform. HLA typing covered class I and class II loci at four-digit resolution. Typing coverage differed by locus: A, B, C, DRB1 and DQB1 were typed in roughly 620-640 donors, DQA1 in 500 to 550, DPA1 in 600 to 610, and DPB1 in around 440. Roughly 5 DR-DQ haplotypes were handled as single units for association and clustering because linkage in the cohort was strong. On average, around 200,000 unique TCR beta nucleotide sequences were sequenced per donor among 300 to 500 genotyped donors of the cohort, with 15% to 20% of those sequences being non-productive. The study at large found these results: Correlated functional status among segregating V segments might be attributable to linkage disequilibrium, but an unknown experimental factor could not be ruled out. According to a later analysis, parvovirus B19, influenza, CMV and Epstein-Barr virus appeared linked to several top co-occurrence clusters. Because HLA typing was unavailable for some donors at each locus, only the typed subset was used in association tests. In the study, around 150 TCR beta chains were listed as associated with cytomegalovirus. According to a later genetic analysis, donors in an Asian-associated ancestry cluster had fewer N-insertions in productive TCRs than the roughly 660-donor mean. In vitro tests confirmed that a few of the cytomegalovirus-associated TCR beta chains recognize cytomegalovirus antigens. An earlier analysis of approximately 540 of the donors showed that most TCR beta V segments appeared in productive rearrangements either about 90% or about 30% of the time, which broadly matched IMGT annotations. According to the authors, the approach could potentially be generalized to other disease states and immunological phenotypes. The only immune exposure information available for the cohort was CMV serostatus. Strong co-occurrence of HLA alleles, especially DR and DQ, made assigning TCR associations to individual alleles difficult. Sequencing depth was assumed to be roughly uniform across donors in the presence/absence analyses, though that assumption may not hold. A further reported finding was that TCR beta sequences accurately predicted the HLA-A and HLA-B alleles for most subjects in the first cohort. Across donors, most TCR sequences were observed very rarely, whereas some public TCRs were present in many individuals. Some IMGT-functional V segments, including TRBV6-2 and TRBV6-3, could not be told apart with the 87-base-pair reads, so those segments were excluded. A later analysis found that TCR association rates varied across HLA loci, with DRB1 alleles showing the most associated TCRs and HLA-C alleles the fewest. A later analysis associated 16,951 TCR beta sequences with specific HLA alleles at a false discovery rate of 0.05. In both the original and validation cohorts, the classifier was reported to diagnose cytomegalovirus status with high specificity and sensitivity. According to a later analysis, most CMV-associated TCR beta chains appeared to be HLA-restricted, and the HLA associations seemed to be driven largely by CMV exposure. Compared with equally common non-associated chains, HLA-associated TCR beta chains in a later analysis were more clonally expanded and had lower generation probabilities. A cluster of highly shared sequence variants was judged likely to represent a technical artifact of the sequencing pipeline. This cohort had only TCR beta chains sequenced, and the lack of alpha or paired-chain data limited which features could be detected. In a later genetic analysis, a missense DCLRE1C variant was associated with V-gene and J-gene trimming of TCR beta chains, and the association was replicated in an independent cohort. About 15 rarely observed V segments, including chromosome 9 orphons, were excluded from the earlier analysis of several hundred of the donors because counts were too low.

The library was produced with the immunoSEQ multiplex PCR assay. The multiplex PCR relied on a mix of 60 forward primers for TCR Vbeta segments and 13 reverse primers for TCR Jbeta segments. The CDR3 region of rearranged TCR beta genes was amplified from genomic DNA with a multiplex PCR assay. The amplified TCR beta libraries were sequenced on the Illumina HiSeq System as 87-base-pair reads. The authors' analysis ran thus. A later analysis counted about 80 million unique TCR beta chains across the 600 to 850 repertoires, and some 12 million of these chains were shared by at least two donors. Raw reads were error-corrected and collapsed into unique sequences with a nearest-neighbor algorithm that merged closely related sequences to remove PCR and sequencing errors. V, D and J gene segments were assigned by aligning CDR3 sequences to IMGT reference sequences. For a sequence to be retained, a match of at least six nucleotides to both a V gene segment and a J gene segment was required. A rearrangement counted as productive if the CDR3 had no stop codons and remained in frame with V and J, and every other rearrangement counted as non-productive. Following IMGT convention, CDR3 was defined as the stretch from the second conserved V-encoded cysteine up to the conserved J-encoded phenylalanine. In an earlier analysis of around 640 of the donors, sequences lacking an unambiguous match to a single V gene segment were excluded. An earlier analysis of 550 to 650 of the donors classified V segments as functional when productive rearrangements were above 56.7% and as segregating when the standard deviation between donors was above 5%. A statistical classification framework was built to diagnose cytomegalovirus status from the catalog of TCR beta chain sequences. V and J gene assignment, in a later analysis, came from comparing TCR nucleotide sequences with IMGT/GENE-DB human TR gene sequences. A later analysis assigned CDR3 sequences and most-parsimonious VDJ recombination scenarios with the TCRdist pipeline. In a later analysis, each TCR beta chain was defined by its CDR3 amino acid sequence together with its V-gene family, and reads without a unique V-gene family were excluded. To address suspected cross-contamination and a sequencing artifact, a later analysis removed several hundred highly shared, low-generation-probability nucleotide sequences. A later analysis calculated a clonal expansion index for each public chain from normalized within-repertoire ranks of inferred template counts. Generation probabilities in a later analysis came from a VDJ recombination model fitted to out-of-frame rearrangements, and those results were checked against IGoR. Hypergeometric tests were used in a later analysis to score TCR-TCR, TCR-HLA and TCR-CMV co-occurrence, with a repertoire-size bias correction applied to the TCR pairs. A later analysis estimated false discovery rates by permuting HLA or CMV assignments 20 times. In a later analysis, co-occurring TCRs were grouped with DBSCAN, and TCRdist sequence similarity was added when clustering was performed within HLA-allele-positive subsets. Repertoires with fewer than 30,000 or more than 120,000 public chains, plus five repertoires with anomalous nucleotide sharing, were excluded from co-occurrence clustering. Imported from immuneACCESS, the table was reduced by TCRdb to in-frame sequences with V and J called. These copies leave out some clones; in studies compared against another copy, an unresolved V gene accounts for under half, and the cause of the remainder is not known. V, J and clone size are taken as reported in that table, and D and trimming were inferred from the DNA itself. This sample comprises under 250,000 clones, 75% to 85% of them detected only once. 2.7% of the sample lies in the top ten.

About this clone: There is no known antigen for this receptor. No base-level quality is on record; no much larger clone is a single base apart.

Its CDR3 holds 13 amino acids, cysteine through phenylalanine. Only the CDR3 portion is preserved as DNA: 39 bases, with reading frame beginning at the first base. CDR1 and CDR2 are read off the germline V gene as MNHEY and SVGAGI. Germline trimming amounts to 2 bases on V and 6 bases on J, with 1 as the count of junction bases outside the gene matches. The cohort comprised around 700 healthy bone marrow donors. At the time of sampling, all cohort members were nominally healthy, though unrecorded immune exposures were likely present. The donor tested CMV seronegative and was one of the 352 seronegative cohort members. A peripheral blood sample was provided by each donor, and peripheral blood mononuclear cells were used for TCR beta sequencing. Genomic DNA was extracted from the blood cell samples with the Qiagen DNeasy Blood Extraction Kit.

This receptor was identified in a woman aged 40 to 50 in good health and CMV-seronegative. The sample consisted of PBMCs. The chain is made from TRBV6-5 and TRBJ2-7; 10 bases in between match TRBD1. In nucleotide form, the sequence is TGTGCCAGCAGTTACCGGACAGGGGGCGAGCAGTACTTC. Its translation is CASSYRTGGEQYF.